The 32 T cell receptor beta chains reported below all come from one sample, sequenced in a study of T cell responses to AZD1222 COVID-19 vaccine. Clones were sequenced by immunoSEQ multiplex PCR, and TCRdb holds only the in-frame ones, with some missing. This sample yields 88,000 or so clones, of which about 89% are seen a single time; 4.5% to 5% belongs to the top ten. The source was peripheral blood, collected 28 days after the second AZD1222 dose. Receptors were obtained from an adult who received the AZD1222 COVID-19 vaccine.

The CDR3 DNA follows: TGTGCCAGCAGGCTCCAGGGTAACTATGGCTACACCTTC. Its protein product is CASRLQGNYGYTF. This chain connects TRBV27 to TRBJ1-2; D may be TRBD1 (5 bases). Germline V CDR1 and CDR2: MNHEY, SMNVEV (reference sequence). V gave up 6 bases and J gave up 1 base, with 9 bases separating them. The CDR3 covers 13 residues.

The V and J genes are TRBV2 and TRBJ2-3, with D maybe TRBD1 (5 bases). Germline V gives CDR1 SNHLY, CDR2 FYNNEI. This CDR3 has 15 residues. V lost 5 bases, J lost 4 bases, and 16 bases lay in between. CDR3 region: CASSTQGFRADTQYF. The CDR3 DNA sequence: TGTGCCAGCAGTACTCAGGGATTTCGGGCAGATACGCAGTATTTT.

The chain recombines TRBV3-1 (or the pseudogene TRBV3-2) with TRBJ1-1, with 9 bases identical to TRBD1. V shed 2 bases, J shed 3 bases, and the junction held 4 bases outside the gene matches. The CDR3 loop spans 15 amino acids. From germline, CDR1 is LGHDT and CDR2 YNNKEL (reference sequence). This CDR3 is CASSQKQGAHTEAFF. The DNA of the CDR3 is TGTGCCAGCAGCCAAAAACAGGGGGCCCACACTGAAGCTTTCTTT.

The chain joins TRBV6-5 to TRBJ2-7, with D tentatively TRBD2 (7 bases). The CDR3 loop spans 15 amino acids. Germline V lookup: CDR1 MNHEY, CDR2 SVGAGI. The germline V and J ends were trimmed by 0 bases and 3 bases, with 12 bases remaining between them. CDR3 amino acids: CASSYSLGGHYEQYF. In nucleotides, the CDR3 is TGTGCCAGCAGTTACTCCCTCGGGGGGCACTACGAGCAGTACTTC.

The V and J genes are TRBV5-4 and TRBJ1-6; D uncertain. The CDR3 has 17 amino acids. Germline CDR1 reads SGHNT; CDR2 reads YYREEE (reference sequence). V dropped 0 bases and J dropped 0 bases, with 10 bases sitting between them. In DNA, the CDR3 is TGTGCCAGCAGCTTGGGGCAGAGGAGCTCCTATAATTCACCCCTCCACTTT. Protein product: CASSLGQRSSYNSPLHF.

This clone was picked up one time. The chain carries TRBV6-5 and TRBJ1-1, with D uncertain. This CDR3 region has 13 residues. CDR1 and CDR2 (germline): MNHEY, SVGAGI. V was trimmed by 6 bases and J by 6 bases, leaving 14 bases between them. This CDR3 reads CASSRPSGAEAFF. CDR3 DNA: TGTGCCAGCAGCCGACCCTCCGGGGCTGAAGCTTTCTTT.

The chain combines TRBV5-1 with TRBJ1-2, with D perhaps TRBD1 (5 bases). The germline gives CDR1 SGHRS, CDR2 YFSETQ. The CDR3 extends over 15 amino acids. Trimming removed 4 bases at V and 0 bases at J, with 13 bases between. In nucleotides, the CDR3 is TGCGCCAGCAGCACCGGGGGGGTCACTAACTATGGCTACACCTTC. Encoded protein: CASSTGGVTNYGYTF.

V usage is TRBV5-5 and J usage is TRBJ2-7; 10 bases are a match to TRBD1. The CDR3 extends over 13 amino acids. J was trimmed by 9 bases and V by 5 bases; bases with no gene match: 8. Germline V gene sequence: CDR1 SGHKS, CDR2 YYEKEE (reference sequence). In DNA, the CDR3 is TGTGCCAGCAGGACCCCGGGACAGGGGAGGCAGTACTTC. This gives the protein CASRTPGQGRQYF.

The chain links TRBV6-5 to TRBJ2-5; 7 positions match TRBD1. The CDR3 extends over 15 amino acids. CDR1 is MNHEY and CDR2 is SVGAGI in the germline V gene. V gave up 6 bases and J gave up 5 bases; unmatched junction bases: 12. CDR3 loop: CASRPQGVNWETQYF. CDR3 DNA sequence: TGTGCCAGCAGGCCCCAGGGGGTGAACTGGGAGACCCAGTACTTC.

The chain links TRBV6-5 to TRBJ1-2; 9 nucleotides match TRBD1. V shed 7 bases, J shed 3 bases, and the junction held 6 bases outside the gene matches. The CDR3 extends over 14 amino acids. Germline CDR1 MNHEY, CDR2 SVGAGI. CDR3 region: CASNRGQGYYGYTF. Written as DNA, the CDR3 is TGTGCCAGCAACCGCGGACAGGGGTACTATGGCTACACCTTC.

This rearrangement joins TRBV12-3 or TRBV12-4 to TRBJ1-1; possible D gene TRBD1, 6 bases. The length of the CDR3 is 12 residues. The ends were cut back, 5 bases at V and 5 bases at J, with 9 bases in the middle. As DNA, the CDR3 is TGTGCCAGCAGTCGTCAGGGGACTGAAGCTTTCTTT. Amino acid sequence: CASSRQGTEAFF.

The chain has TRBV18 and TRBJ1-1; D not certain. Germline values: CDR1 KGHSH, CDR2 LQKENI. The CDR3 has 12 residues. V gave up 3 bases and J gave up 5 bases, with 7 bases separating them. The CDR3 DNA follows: TGTGCCAGCTCACCCGGAAGGACTGAAGCTTTCTTT. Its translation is CASSPGRTEAFF.

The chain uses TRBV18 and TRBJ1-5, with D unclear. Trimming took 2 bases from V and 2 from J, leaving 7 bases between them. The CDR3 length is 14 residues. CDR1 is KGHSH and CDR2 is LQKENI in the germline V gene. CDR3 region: CASSPGQGNQPQHF. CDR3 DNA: TGTGCCAGCTCACCAGGGCAGGGCAATCAGCCCCAGCATTTT.

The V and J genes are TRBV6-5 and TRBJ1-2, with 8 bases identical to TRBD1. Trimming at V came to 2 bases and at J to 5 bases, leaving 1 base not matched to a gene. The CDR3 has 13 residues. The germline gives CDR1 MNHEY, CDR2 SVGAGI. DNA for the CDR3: TGTGCCAGCAGTTACGACAGGGGATATGGCTACACCTTC. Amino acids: CASSYDRGYGYTF.

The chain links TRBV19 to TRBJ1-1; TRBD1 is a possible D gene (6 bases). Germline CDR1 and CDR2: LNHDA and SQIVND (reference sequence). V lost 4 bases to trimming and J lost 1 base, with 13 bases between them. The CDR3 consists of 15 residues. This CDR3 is CASSTQGLGNTEAFF. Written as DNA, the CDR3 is TGTGCCAGTAGTACACAGGGTTTGGGGAACACTGAAGCTTTCTTT.

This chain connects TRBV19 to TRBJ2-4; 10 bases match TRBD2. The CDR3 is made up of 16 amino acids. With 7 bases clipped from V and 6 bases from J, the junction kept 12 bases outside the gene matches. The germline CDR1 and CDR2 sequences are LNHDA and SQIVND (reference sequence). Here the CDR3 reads CASTLAGDLRGNIQYF. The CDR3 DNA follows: TGTGCCAGTACCCTAGCGGGGGACCTTCGCGGAAACATTCAGTACTTC.

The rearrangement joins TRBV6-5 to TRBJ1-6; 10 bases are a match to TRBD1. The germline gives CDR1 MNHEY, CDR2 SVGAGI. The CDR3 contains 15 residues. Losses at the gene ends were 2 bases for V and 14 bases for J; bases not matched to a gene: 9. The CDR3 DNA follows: TGTGCCAGCAGTTACAGTCGACAGGGGGCTAACACCCTCCACTTT. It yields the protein CASSYSRQGANTLHF.

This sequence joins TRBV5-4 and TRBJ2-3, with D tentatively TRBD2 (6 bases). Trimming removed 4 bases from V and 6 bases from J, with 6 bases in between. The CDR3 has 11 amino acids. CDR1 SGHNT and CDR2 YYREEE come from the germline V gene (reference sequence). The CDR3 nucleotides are TGTGCCAGCAGCCTAGCGGATACGCAGTATTTT. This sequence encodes CASSLADTQYF.

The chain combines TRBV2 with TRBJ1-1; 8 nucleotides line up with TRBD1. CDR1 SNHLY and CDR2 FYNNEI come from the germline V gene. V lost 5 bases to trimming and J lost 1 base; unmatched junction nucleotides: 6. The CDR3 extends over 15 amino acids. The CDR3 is CASSLIGTGNTEAFF. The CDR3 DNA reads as TGTGCCAGCAGTCTAATTGGGACAGGGAACACTGAAGCTTTCTTT.

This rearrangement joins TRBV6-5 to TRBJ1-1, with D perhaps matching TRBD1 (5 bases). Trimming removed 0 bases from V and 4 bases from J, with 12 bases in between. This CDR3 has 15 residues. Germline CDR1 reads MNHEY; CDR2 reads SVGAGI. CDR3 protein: CASSYSGTPPTEAFF. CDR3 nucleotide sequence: TGTGCCAGCAGTTACTCGGGGACGCCCCCCACTGAAGCTTTCTTT.

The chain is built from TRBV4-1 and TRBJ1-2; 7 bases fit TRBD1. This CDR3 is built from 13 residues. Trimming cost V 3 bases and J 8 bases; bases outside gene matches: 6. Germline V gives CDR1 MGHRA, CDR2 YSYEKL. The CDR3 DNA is TGCGCCAGCAGCCAGCCAACAGGGGAAGGCTACACCTTC. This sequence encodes CASSQPTGEGYTF.

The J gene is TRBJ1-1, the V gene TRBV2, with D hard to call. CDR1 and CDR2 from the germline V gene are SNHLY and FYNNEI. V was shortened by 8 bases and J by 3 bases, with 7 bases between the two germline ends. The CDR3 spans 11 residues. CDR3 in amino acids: CASAPYTEAFF. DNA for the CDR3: TGTGCCAGCGCGCCCTACACTGAAGCTTTCTTT.

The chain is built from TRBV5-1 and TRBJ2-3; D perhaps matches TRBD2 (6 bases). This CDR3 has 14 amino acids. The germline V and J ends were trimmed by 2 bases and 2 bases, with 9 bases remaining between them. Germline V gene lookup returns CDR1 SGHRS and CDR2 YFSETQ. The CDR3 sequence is CASSFGGLTDTQYF. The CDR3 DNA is TGCGCCAGCAGCTTTGGGGGACTCACAGATACGCAGTATTTT.

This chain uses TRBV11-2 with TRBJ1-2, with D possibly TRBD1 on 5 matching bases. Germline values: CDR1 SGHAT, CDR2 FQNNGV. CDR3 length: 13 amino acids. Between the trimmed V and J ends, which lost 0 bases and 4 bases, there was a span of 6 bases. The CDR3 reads CASSLDGGYGYTF. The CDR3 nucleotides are TGTGCCAGCAGCTTAGATGGGGGCTATGGCTACACCTTC. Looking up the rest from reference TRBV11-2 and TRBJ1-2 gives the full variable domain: EAGVAQSPRYKIIEKRQSVAFWCNPISGHATLYWYQQILGQGPKLLIQFQNNGVVDDSQLPKDRFSAERLKGVDSTLKIQPAKLEDSAVYLCASSLDGGYGYTFGSGTRLTVV.

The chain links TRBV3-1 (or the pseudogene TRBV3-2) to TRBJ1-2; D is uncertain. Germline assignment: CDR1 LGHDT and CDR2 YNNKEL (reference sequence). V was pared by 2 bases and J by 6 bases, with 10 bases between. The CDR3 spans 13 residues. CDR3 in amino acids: CASSQPSVNGYTF. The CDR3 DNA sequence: TGTGCCAGCAGCCAACCATCCGTGAATGGCTACACCTTC.

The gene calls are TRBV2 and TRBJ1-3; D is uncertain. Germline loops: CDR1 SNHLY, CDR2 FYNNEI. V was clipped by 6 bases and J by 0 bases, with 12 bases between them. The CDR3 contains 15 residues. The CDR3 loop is CASREVSTSGNTIYF. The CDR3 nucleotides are TGTGCCAGCAGGGAGGTCTCGACCTCTGGAAACACCATATATTTT.

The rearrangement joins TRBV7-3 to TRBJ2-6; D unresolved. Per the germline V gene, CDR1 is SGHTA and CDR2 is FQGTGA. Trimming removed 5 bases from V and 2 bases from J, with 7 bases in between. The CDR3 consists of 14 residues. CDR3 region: CASSVTPGANVLTF. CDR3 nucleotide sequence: TGTGCCAGCAGCGTCACCCCTGGGGCCAACGTCCTGACTTTC.

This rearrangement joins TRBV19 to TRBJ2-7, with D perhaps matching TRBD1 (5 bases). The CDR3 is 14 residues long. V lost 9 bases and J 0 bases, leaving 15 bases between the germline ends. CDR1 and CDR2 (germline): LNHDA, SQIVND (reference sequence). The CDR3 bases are TGTGCCAGGTCTGGGGCATACCTCTCCTACGAGCAGTACTTC. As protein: CARSGAYLSYEQYF. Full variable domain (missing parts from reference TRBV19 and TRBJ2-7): DGGITQSPKYLFRKEGQNVTLSCEQNLNHDAMYWYRQDPGQGLRLIYYSQIVNDFQKGDIAEGYSVSREKKESFPLTVTSAQKNPTAFYLCARSGAYLSYEQYFGPGTRLTVT.

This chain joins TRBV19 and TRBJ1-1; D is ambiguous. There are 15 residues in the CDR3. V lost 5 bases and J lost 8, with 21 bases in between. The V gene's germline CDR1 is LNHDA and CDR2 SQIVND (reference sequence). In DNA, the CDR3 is TGTGCCAGTAGTGTCGGGTCAAAACTATTACAAGAAGCTTTCTTT. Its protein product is CASSVGSKLLQEAFF.

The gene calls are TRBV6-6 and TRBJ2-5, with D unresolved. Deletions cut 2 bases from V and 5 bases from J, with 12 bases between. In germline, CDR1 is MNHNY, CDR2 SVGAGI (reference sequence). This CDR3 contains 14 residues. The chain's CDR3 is CASSYVAKGETQYF. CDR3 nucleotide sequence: TGTGCCAGCAGTTACGTCGCTAAAGGGGAGACCCAGTACTTC.

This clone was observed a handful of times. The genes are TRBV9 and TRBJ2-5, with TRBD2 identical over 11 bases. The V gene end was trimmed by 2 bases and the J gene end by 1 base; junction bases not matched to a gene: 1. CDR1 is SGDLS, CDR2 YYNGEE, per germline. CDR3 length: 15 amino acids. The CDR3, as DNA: TGTGCCAGCAGCGTGCTAGCGGGGGGCCAAGAGACCCAGTACTTC. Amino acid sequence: CASSVLAGGQETQYF. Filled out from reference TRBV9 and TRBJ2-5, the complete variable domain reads DSGVTQTPKHLITATGQRVTLRCSPRSGDLSVYWYQQSLDQGLQFLIQYYNGEERAKGNILERFSAQQFPDLHSELNLSSLELGDSALYFCASSVLAGGQETQYFGPGTRLLVL.

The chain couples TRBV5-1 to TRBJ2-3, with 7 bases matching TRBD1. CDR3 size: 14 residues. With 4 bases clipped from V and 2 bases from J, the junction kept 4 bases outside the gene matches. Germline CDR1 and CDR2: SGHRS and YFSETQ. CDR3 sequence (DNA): TGCGCCAGCAGCCCGGGACAGATCACAGATACGCAGTATTTT. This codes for CASSPGQITDTQYF.